The source of this T cell receptor (beta chain) is a study of blood T cell repertoires in COVID-19. Across the study: The origin of the acute and convalescent COVID-19 samples was the United States, Italy and Spain. T cells, B-cell-depleted T cells, or PBMCs provided the cDNA or gDNA that served as material.

The ends lost 4 bases at V and 1 base at J; junction bases unmatched: 14. This CDR3 is 21 amino acids long. Germline loops: CDR1 LGHDT, CDR2 YNNKEL (reference sequence). Per the original methods: Reference gene primers were amplified, and this amplification served to estimate nucleated cell counts. TCRdb's copy holds only in-frame clones and misses some; the assay was immunoSEQ multiplex PCR. D and trimming were read from the DNA, whereas the V and J calls and clone size are those reported in that table. The sample lists 70,000 or so clones, 75% to 85% seen once, with roughly 44% in the top ten. Sequencing was performed on peripheral blood. The V and J genes are TRBV3-1 (or the pseudogene TRBV3-2) and TRBJ2-3; 16 bases are shared with TRBD2. This clonotype was sampled from a human donor in a cohort sampled during active COVID-19. The CDR3 loop is CASSLKPGLAGGRVGTDTQYF. DNA of the CDR3: TGTGCCAGCAGCCTAAAACCGGGACTAGCGGGAGGGAGGGTCGGCACAGATACGCAGTATTTT.